One and the same sample provided the 17 T cell receptor beta chains below, sequenced in a study of cytomegalovirus exposure and HLA in healthy donors. Amplification used 60 Vbeta primers and 13 Jbeta primers. Assay used: immunoSEQ multiplex PCR; TCRdb lists only in-frame clones, some missing. The table has roughly 200,000 clones, about 80% seen once. Specimen: PBMCs. The receptors come from a man aged 55 to 69 in good health and CMV-seronegative.

Here the CDR3 reads CASSQGSSGSTDTQYF. The CDR3 DNA is TGCGCCAGCAGCCAGGGTTCTAGCGGAAGCACAGATACGCAGTATTTT. The chain links TRBV4-3 to TRBJ2-3; the match to TRBD2 covers 7 bases. V shed 3 bases, J shed 0 bases, and the junction held 6 bases outside the gene matches. The V gene's germline CDR1 is LGHNA and CDR2 YSLEER. The CDR3 sequence is 16 residues long.

The sample holds a few counts of this clone. This sequence joins TRBV11-2 and TRBJ1-1; D gene uncertain. Germline-derived CDR1 and CDR2 are SGHAT and FQNNGV. The CDR3 covers 14 residues. V was trimmed by 1 base and J by 2 bases, leaving 8 bases between them. The CDR3 nucleotides are TGTGCCAGCAGCTTAGCGGGGTTTAACACTGAAGCTTTCTTT. The encoded protein is CASSLAGFNTEAFF.

This sequence joins TRBV7-6 and TRBJ2-7; TRBD2 matches at 10 bases. J lost 0 bases, V lost 5 bases, and 4 bases had no gene match. Germline CDR1 reads SGHVS; CDR2 reads FNYEAQ. The CDR3 consists of 15 residues. CDR3: CASSQTSGASYEQYF. In DNA form, the CDR3 reads TGTGCCAGCAGCCAAACTAGCGGGGCCTCCTACGAGCAGTACTTC. Complete variable domain (other parts from reference TRBV7-6 and TRBJ2-7): GAGVSQSPRYKVTKRGQDVALRCDPISGHVSLYWYRQALGQGPEFLTYFNYEAQQDKSGLPNDRFSAERPEGSISTLTIQRTEQRDSAMYRCASSQTSGASYEQYFGPGTRLTVT.

A remark on this clone: Its ends do not fully match the called genes, so a read error is possible. V usage is TRBV30 and J usage is TRBJ1-5; no definite D call. Germline CDR1 and CDR2: GTSNPN and SVGIG (reference sequence). CDR3 length: 14 residues. DNA for the CDR3: TGTGCCTGGAGTAGAGACACCAACAATCAGCCCCAGAATTTT. Residues: CAWSRDTNNQPQNF. The full variable domain, its missing parts supplied by reference TRBV30 and TRBJ1-5, is SQTIHQWPATLVQPVGSPLSLECTVEGTSNPNLYWYRQAAGRGLQLLFYSVGIGQISSEVPQNLSASRPQDRQFILSSKKLLLSDSGFYLCAWSRDTNNQPQNFGDGTRLSIL.

J is TRBJ2-2 and V is TRBV10-1; weak D call: TRBD1 (6 bases). This CDR3 spans 13 amino acids. Trimming shortened V by 11 bases and J by 1 base, and 11 bases separated the two germline ends. CDR1 is WNHNN and CDR2 is SYGVQD in the germline V gene (reference sequence). CDR3 DNA: TGCGCCGTCCAGGGACAGAACACCGGGGAGCTGTTTTTT. As protein: CAVQGQNTGELFF.

This clone was seen only a few times. The chain joins TRBV18 to TRBJ1-1; TRBD1 aligns across 7 bases. Germline CDR1 is KGHSH and CDR2 is LQKENI. J gave up 5 bases and V 2 bases, and 5 bases lay outside the gene matches. This CDR3 is built from 14 residues. CDR3 bases: TGTGCCAGCTCACCAGGACAGGCCCGTACTGAAGCTTTCTTT. The encoded protein is CASSPGQARTEAFF.

The chain combines TRBV19 with TRBJ2-1; possible D gene TRBD1, 6 bases. The CDR3 has 17 amino acids. Germline V CDR1 and CDR2: LNHDA, SQIVND (reference sequence). The V end was cut by 1 base, the J end by 4 bases, with 17 bases between. This CDR3 is CASSIAGGEGMYNEQFF. CDR3 in DNA: TGTGCCAGTAGTATAGCTGGGGGCGAGGGGATGTACAATGAGCAGTTCTTC.

This chain joins TRBV10-1 and TRBJ1-5; 9 bases line up with TRBD1. J was trimmed by 5 bases and V by 10 bases; bases with no gene match: 12. This CDR3 is 15 amino acids long. Germline lookup yields CDR1 WNHNN and CDR2 SYGVQD (reference sequence). The CDR3 spells CAIQSRDRDDQPQHF. In nucleotides, the CDR3 is TGCGCCATCCAGAGCCGGGACAGGGATGATCAGCCCCAGCATTTT.

The V gene is TRBV30, the J gene TRBJ2-7; TRBD2 might be the D (6 bases). Trimming took off 2 bases at V and 3 bases at J, with 14 bases between the two ends. CDR1 is GTSNPN and CDR2 is SVGIG in the germline V gene (reference sequence). This CDR3 is 14 amino acids long. The CDR3 DNA reads as TGTGCCTGGAGTTCCGACGGGAGAGTCTACGAGCAGTACTTC. It yields the protein CAWSSDGRVYEQYF.

This chain joins TRBV7-9 and TRBJ2-7; D is possibly TRBD1 (5 bases). Trimming cost V 5 bases and J 3 bases, with 14 bases left between them. Germline lookup yields CDR1 SEHNR and CDR2 FQNEAQ (reference sequence). The CDR3 loop spans 14 amino acids. The CDR3 region is CASSPSRQGYEQYF. In nucleotides, the CDR3 is TGTGCCAGCAGCCCTTCGCGGCAGGGCTACGAGCAGTACTTC.

The J gene is TRBJ1-2, the V gene TRBV9; D is possibly TRBD1 (5 bases). Germline values: CDR1 SGDLS, CDR2 YYNGEE. Deletions cut 2 bases from V and 4 bases from J, with 18 bases between. This CDR3 contains 16 residues. CDR3 protein: CASSVGGDATLYGYTF. CDR3 DNA sequence: TGTGCCAGCAGCGTGGGGGGGGACGCGACCCTCTATGGCTACACCTTC.

The CDR3 here is CARKQGAGNQPQHF. CDR3 coding DNA: TGTGCCAGGAAACAGGGGGCTGGCAATCAGCCCCAGCATTTT. This chain links TRBV6-5 with TRBJ1-5, with 9 bases aligning to TRBD1. Germline CDR1 and CDR2: MNHEY and SVGAGI. With V trimmed by 9 bases and J by 2 bases, 5 bases remained unmatched. The CDR3 covers 14 residues.

This clone occurred a few times. The chain has TRBV9 and TRBJ2-5; 16 bases map to TRBD2. Per the germline V gene, CDR1 is SGDLS and CDR2 is YYNGEE. Trimming at V came to 7 bases and at J to 5 bases, leaving 5 bases not matched to a gene. The CDR3 is 15 residues long. CDR3 loop: CASGTSGGAGETQYF. The DNA for the CDR3 is TGTGCCAGCGGGACTAGCGGGGGGGCTGGGGAGACCCAGTACTTC.

The rearrangement uses TRBV7-8 and TRBJ2-7; 11 nucleotides match TRBD1. Germline lookup yields CDR1 SGHVS and CDR2 FQNEAQ. The CDR3 extends over 15 amino acids. The junction had 8 bases not matched to a gene; V was cut back by 5 bases and J by 5 bases. The chain's CDR3 is CASSGDRGIGDEQYF. The CDR3 DNA reads TGTGCCAGCAGCGGGGACAGGGGGATAGGGGACGAGCAGTACTTC.

This clone was found once. CDR3 sequence (DNA): TGTGCCAGCAAGGGTGGGGCAAACCTAATTCAGTTCTTC. It encodes CASKGGANLIQFF. This sequence joins TRBV2 and TRBJ2-1; D possibly corresponds to TRBD1 (5 bases). V lost 7 bases to trimming and J lost 13 bases, with 20 bases between them. This CDR3 has 13 amino acids. The germline CDR1 and CDR2 sequences are SNHLY and FYNNEI.

The gene calls are TRBV7-3 and TRBJ2-7; a possible D gene is TRBD2 (5 bases). CDR3 length equals 13 residues. Between the trimmed V and J ends, which lost 1 base and 5 bases, there was a span of 9 bases. Germline V gives CDR1 SGHTA, CDR2 FQGTGA. CDR3 bases: TGTGCCAGCAGCTTAAAGGCGGGCAACGAGCAGTACTTC. Its translation: CASSLKAGNEQYF. The variable domain in full, with the rest retrieved from reference TRBV7-3 and TRBJ2-7, is GAGVSQTPSNKVTEKGKYVELRCDPISGHTALYWYRQSLGQGPEFLIYFQGTGAADDSGLPNDRFFAVRPEGSVSTLKIQRTERGDSAVYLCASSLKAGNEQYFGPGTRLTVT.

Concerning this clone itself: A read error may produce the germline difference seen at one junction end. DNA for the CDR3: TGTGCCAGTAGTATAGCCCAGACAGGGGCGGCTGGCTACCCCTTC. It specifies CASSIAQTGAAGYPF. This chain connects TRBV19 to TRBJ1-2; 8 nucleotides match TRBD1. Germline values: CDR1 LNHDA, CDR2 SQIVND (reference sequence). The CDR3 covers 15 residues. The entire variable domain, with the rest obtained from reference TRBV19 and TRBJ1-2, is as follows: DGGITQSPKYLFRKEGQNVTLSCEQNLNHDAMYWYRQDPGQGLRLIYYSQIVNDFQKGDIAEGYSVSREKKESFPLTVTSAQKNPTAFYLCASSIAQTGAAGYPFGSGTRLTVV.